These 28 T cell receptor beta chains were all obtained from the same sample, sequenced in a study of beta chain features in type 1 diabetes. Expressed TCRB transcripts got sequenced, as all isolated RNA was reverse transcribed. Assay used: immunoSEQ multiplex PCR; TCRdb lists only in-frame clones, some missing. The data show 20,000 to 25,000 clones, with more than 45% seen just once and roughly 0.35% held by the top ten. Which antigens these TCRs recognize remains unknown. Study-wide results and limits: In all four CD4+ subsets, TCRB CDR3 length was significantly, moderately reduced in type 1 diabetes.

Sequencing was carried out using stem cell memory CD4+ T cells from blood. All receptors come from a man in his late teens or twenties with type 1 diabetes.

The chain combines TRBV7-2 with TRBJ2-7; a weak D match, TRBD2 (5 bases). Trimming took off 5 bases at V and 3 bases at J, with 20 bases between the two ends. The CDR3 extends over 16 amino acids. Germline-derived CDR1 and CDR2 are SGHTA and FQGNSA. CDR3 in amino acids: CASSPMGRGTFYEQYF. The CDR3, as DNA: TGTGCCAGCAGCCCAATGGGTCGGGGTACTTTCTACGAGCAGTACTTC.

This clone appeared a few times. V gene TRBV10-2 combines with J gene TRBJ2-7, with 11 bases that match TRBD1. The ends lost 4 bases at V and 2 bases at J; junction bases unmatched: 7. In germline, CDR1 is WSHSY, CDR2 SAAADI. The CDR3 has 16 amino acids. This chain's CDR3 is CASSAIPGQGAYEQYF. The CDR3 coding sequence is TGCGCCAGCAGTGCTATACCGGGACAGGGGGCCTACGAGCAGTACTTC.

The CDR3 spells CASSLVRNQPQHF. The CDR3, as DNA: TGTGCCAGCAGCTTAGTCCGTAATCAGCCCCAGCATTTT. This chain connects TRBV11-2 to TRBJ1-5; D remains ambiguous. Deletions cut 1 base from V and 4 bases from J, with 5 bases between. This CDR3 spans 13 amino acids. Per the germline V gene, CDR1 is SGHAT and CDR2 is FQNNGV.

The J gene is TRBJ2-5, the V gene TRBV7-2; 7 bases line up with TRBD1. The CDR3 totals 15 residues. Germline V gives CDR1 SGHTA, CDR2 FQGNSA. J was trimmed by 1 base and V by 0 bases; bases with no gene match: 2. The CDR3 protein is CASSLAPGGQETQYF. The CDR3, as DNA: TGTGCCAGCAGCTTAGCGCCAGGGGGCCAAGAGACCCAGTACTTC.

The V call is TRBV28, the J call TRBJ1-2, with D possibly TRBD1 on 5 matching bases. The V gene lost 6 bases and the J gene lost 3 bases, with 11 bases spanning the gap. Germline lookup yields CDR1 MDHEN and CDR2 SYDVKM. CDR3 length: 13 residues. CDR3 sequence reads: CASSPTGYYGYTF. The CDR3 region has the DNA TGTGCCAGCAGCCCTACAGGTTACTATGGCTACACCTTC.

V and J are TRBV14 and TRBJ2-1, with a tentative D call TRBD2 (6 bases). CDR3 size: 14 residues. The V end was cut by 1 base, the J end by 7 bases, with 11 bases between. CDR1 and CDR2 (germline): SGHDN, FVKESK. The CDR3 DNA sequence: TGTGCCAGCAGCCAAGTTGGGACTTTGAATGAGCAGTTCTTC. Its translation: CASSQVGTLNEQFF.

V usage is TRBV14 and J usage is TRBJ2-5; 13 bases fit TRBD2. CDR1 SGHDN and CDR2 FVKESK come from the germline V gene. CDR3 length equals 15 residues. The V segment lost 4 bases and the J segment 4 bases; nucleotides outside the gene matches: 3. CDR3 loop: CASSRGLAGRETQYF. The CDR3 DNA reads as TGTGCCAGCAGCCGGGGACTAGCGGGGAGAGAGACCCAGTACTTC.

The chain joins TRBV4-1 to TRBJ2-1, with 10 bases that match TRBD2. CDR1 is MGHRA, CDR2 YSYEKL, per germline. The length of the CDR3 is 16 residues. Unmatched junction bases numbered 0, after V lost 1 base and J lost 0 bases. The CDR3 loop reads CASSQGLAGSYNEQFF. DNA of the CDR3: TGCGCCAGCAGCCAAGGACTAGCGGGCTCCTACAATGAGCAGTTCTTC.

The V and J genes are TRBV25-1 and TRBJ1-1, with D hard to call. V was clipped by 6 bases and J by 5 bases, with 16 bases between them. This CDR3 region has 14 residues. Germline CDR1 reads MGHDK; CDR2 reads SYGVNS. CDR3 residues: CASSVSGKRTEAFF. The CDR3 DNA is TGTGCCAGCAGCGTCTCGGGGAAGAGGACTGAAGCTTTCTTT.

The chain combines TRBV6-5 with TRBJ2-5; D is possibly TRBD2 (5 bases). Between the trimmed V and J ends, which lost 0 bases and 5 bases, there was a span of 13 bases. This CDR3 contains 15 residues. The germline gives CDR1 MNHEY, CDR2 SVGAGI. The DNA for the CDR3 is TGTGCCAGCAGTTACTCGAGACCCCGAGGGGAGACCCAGTACTTC. Protein: CASSYSRPRGETQYF.

The chain combines TRBV9 with TRBJ2-7; D remains ambiguous. V lost 4 bases and J lost 1, with 9 bases in between. This CDR3 comprises 13 residues. Germline values: CDR1 SGDLS, CDR2 YYNGEE. CDR3 DNA: TGTGCCAGCAGCCAAATCGGGTCCTACGAGCAGTACTTC. Translating it yields CASSQIGSYEQYF.

V and J are TRBV21-1 and TRBJ2-5; the D call TRBD2 from the table was never checked on the DNA. TRBV21-1 is labeled a pseudogene. This CDR3 has 19 amino acids. CDR3 sequence reads: CASSKVDRTGSLGAETQYF. The CDR3 DNA reads TGTGCCAGCAGCAAAGTGGATAGGACGGGAAGCCTGGGTGCGGAGACCCAGTACTTC.

V usage is TRBV7-2 and J usage is TRBJ2-7, with 11 bases aligning to TRBD2. The germline V gene has CDR1 SGHTA and CDR2 FQGNSA. CDR3 length: 17 residues. The V segment lost 2 bases and the J segment 4 bases; nucleotides outside the gene matches: 10. Here the CDR3 DNA reads TGTGCCAGCAGCTTACTCTTAGCGGGAGGGGGAACATACGAGCAGTACTTC. Protein product: CASSLLLAGGGTYEQYF.

The CDR3 reads CASSLEGTGETQYF. CDR3 nucleotide sequence: TGTGCCAGCAGCTTAGAAGGGACTGGAGAGACCCAGTACTTC. The J gene is TRBJ2-5, the V gene TRBV7-6; D is perhaps TRBD2 (6 bases). Trimming cost V 1 base and J 4 bases, with 10 bases left between them. Germline CDR1 SGHVS, CDR2 FNYEAQ. The CDR3 length is 14 residues.

The chain recombines TRBV5-6 with TRBJ1-2, with 7 bases identical to TRBD1. V was pared by 4 bases and J by 4 bases, with 7 bases of the junction left unmatched. CDR1 SGHDT and CDR2 YYEEEE come from the germline V gene. The CDR3 is 14 amino acids. The CDR3 DNA reads TGTGCCAGCAGCGGGAGACAGGGTAGCTATGGCTACACCTTC. The encoded protein is CASSGRQGSYGYTF.

This chain connects TRBV2 to TRBJ2-3, with 7 positions matching TRBD1. The CDR3 covers 16 residues. V was pared by 6 bases and J by 3 bases, with 12 bases of the junction left unmatched. The germline V gene has CDR1 SNHLY and CDR2 FYNNEI. The CDR3 is CASRRQGPPGTDTQYF. The CDR3 region has the DNA TGTGCCAGCAGACGACAGGGACCGCCCGGGACAGATACGCAGTATTTT.

In this sample, this clone turned up a few times. The V gene is TRBV7-2, the J gene TRBJ1-5, with D maybe TRBD1 (5 bases). Germline V gives CDR1 SGHTA, CDR2 FQGNSA. The CDR3 covers 16 residues. Trimming pared 1 base from V and 3 bases from J, leaving 13 bases between. The CDR3 spells CASSLVGGVVNQPQHF. In DNA form, the CDR3 reads TGTGCCAGCAGCTTAGTCGGGGGGGTGGTCAATCAGCCCCAGCATTTT.

The chain combines TRBV10-3 with TRBJ2-3; 14 bases align to TRBD2. CDR1 and CDR2 (germline): ENHRY, SYGVKD. The CDR3 consists of 15 residues. The trim removed 3 bases at V and 5 bases at J, leaving 1 base unmatched. The CDR3 nucleotides read TGTGCCATCAGTGATGGGACTAGCGGGGGAGATACGCAGTATTTT. Its protein is CAISDGTSGGDTQYF.

This chain uses TRBV10-1 with TRBJ2-2; 7 bases agree with TRBD1. The CDR3 spans 14 residues. Germline V gene lookup returns CDR1 WNHNN and CDR2 SYGVQD (reference sequence). V shed 2 bases, J shed 3 bases, and the junction held 0 bases outside the gene matches. The CDR3 DNA reads TGCGCCAGCAGTGAGACAGGGGACACCGGGGAGCTGTTTTTT. It specifies CASSETGDTGELFF.

V is TRBV7-2 and J is TRBJ1-5, with 7 positions matching TRBD1. V trimming: 2 bases; J trimming: 5 bases; junction bases outside the gene matches: 9. CDR1 is SGHTA and CDR2 is FQGNSA in the germline V gene. This CDR3 region has 16 residues. The DNA for the CDR3 is TGTGCCAGCAGCTTAATATCCGGTCAGGGGGATCAGCCCCAGCATTTT. It codes for CASSLISGQGDQPQHF.

This sequence joins TRBV4-3 and TRBJ2-4; TRBD1 matches 9 bases. This CDR3 spans 16 amino acids. J gave up 3 bases and V 2 bases, and 5 bases lay outside the gene matches. CDR1 and CDR2 (germline): LGHNA, YSLEER. In nucleotides, the CDR3 is TGCGCCAGCAGCCAAATGGACAGGGGAGGCAAAAACATTCAGTACTTC. Translating gives CASSQMDRGGKNIQYF.

V and J are TRBV28 and TRBJ2-1, with TRBD2 identical over 8 bases. Trimming at V came to 4 bases and at J to 1 base, leaving 3 bases not matched to a gene. The CDR3 has 15 residues. CDR1 and CDR2 from the germline V gene are MDHEN and SYDVKM. CDR3 loop: CASSSTSGSYNEQFF. The CDR3 nucleotides are TGTGCCAGCAGTTCAACTAGCGGTTCCTACAATGAGCAGTTCTTC.

V usage is TRBV5-1 and J usage is TRBJ1-1; perhaps TRBD1 as D (6 bases). The CDR3 runs to 15 residues. Per germline, CDR1 SGHRS and CDR2 YFSETQ. V shed 4 bases and J shed 0 bases, with 13 bases lying between them. The CDR3 nucleotides are TGCGCCAGCAGCGGACAACAGGGAATGAACACTGAAGCTTTCTTT. Amino acids: CASSGQQGMNTEAFF.

With respect to this clone: The sample has other DNA sequences that encode this CDR3 too. This chain joins TRBV7-2 and TRBJ2-7; perhaps TRBD1 as D (5 bases). CDR3 length: 13 amino acids. Germline CDR1 is SGHTA and CDR2 is FQGNSA. V shed 2 bases and J shed 4 bases, with 9 bases lying between them. CDR3 in DNA: TGTGCCAGCAGCTTAAGCAGGGTATACGAGCAGTACTTC. Residues: CASSLSRVYEQYF. The full variable domain, its missing parts supplied by reference TRBV7-2 and TRBJ2-7, is GAGVSQSPSNKVTEKGKDVELRCDPISGHTALYWYRQSLGQGLEFLIYFQGNSAPDKSGLPSDRFSAERTGGSVSTLTIQRTQQEDSAVYLCASSLSRVYEQYFGPGTRLTVT.

This clone has a handful of counts. The CDR3 protein is CASSFMRGDEKLFF. In DNA, the CDR3 is TGCGCCAGCAGCTTCATGCGGGGCGATGAAAAACTGTTTTTT. The J gene is TRBJ1-4, the V gene TRBV4-3, with D maybe TRBD1 (5 bases). Trimming pared 5 bases from V and 6 bases from J, leaving 13 bases between. The CDR3 spans 14 residues. Germline values: CDR1 LGHNA, CDR2 YSLEER.

The CDR3 region has the DNA TGTGCCAGCACCTATCAGGGCTCACAAGAGACCCAGTACTTC. Protein product: CASTYQGSQETQYF. J is TRBJ2-5 and V is TRBV7-2; D might be TRBD1 (5 bases). V lost 7 bases and J 2 bases, leaving 14 bases between the germline ends. Germline CDR1 and CDR2: SGHTA and FQGNSA. The CDR3 consists of 14 residues.

J is TRBJ1-5 and V is TRBV7-6; 11 nucleotides match TRBD1. CDR1 SGHVS and CDR2 FNYEAQ come from the germline V gene. The CDR3 is made up of 16 amino acids. V lost 5 bases to trimming and J lost 1 base; unmatched junction nucleotides: 4. In DNA, the CDR3 is TGTGCCAGCAGCCTAGGACAGGGGGCGAGCAATCAGCCCCAGCATTTT. Translation: CASSLGQGASNQPQHF.

The V call is TRBV7-2, the J call TRBJ1-2, with D unresolved. Germline assignment: CDR1 SGHTA and CDR2 FQGNSA. The CDR3 runs to 12 residues. The V end was cut by 2 bases, the J end by 3 bases, with 4 bases between. The CDR3 loop reads CASSLRDYGYTF. The CDR3 DNA reads as TGTGCCAGCAGCTTACGGGACTATGGCTACACCTTC.